This TCR beta chain was observed in a study of post-analysis software for immune sequencing data. Overall study results and limits: Five TRBV segments, including TRBV5-6, TRBV5-1 and TRBV20-1, were more frequent in patients than controls.

Incorporated into the TCR beta cDNA libraries were unique molecular identifiers, which served to reduce PCR and sequencing biases. When roughly 0.85 to 11 million T cells were used, they gave a few hundred thousand cDNA molecules. TCRdb recomputed calls from the PCR reads with MiXCR, one row per CDR3 protein. The sample comprises about 570,000 distinct CDR3 sequences, around 34% of which are singletons, and roughly 6% rests with the top ten. This clonotype has a handful of counts. Antigen unknown. This CDR3 is built from 15 residues. After removal of 1 base from V and 3 bases from J, the junction contained 3 bases not matched to a gene. In germline, CDR1 is SGHTA, CDR2 FQGTGA.

The clonotype originates from a girl aged 2-17 years with multiple sclerosis. The rearrangement uses TRBV7-3 and TRBJ2-5, with 9 nucleotides matching TRBD2. Sequenced material: blood. The CDR3 region has the DNA TGTGCCAGCAGCTTAAGAGCGGGGGGAGAAGAGACCCAGTACTTC. This encodes CASSLRAGGEETQYF. Drawing the rest from reference TRBV7-3 and TRBJ2-5, the complete variable domain is GAGVSQTPSNKVTEKGKYVELRCDPISGHTALYWYRQSLGQGPEFLIYFQGTGAADDSGLPNDRFFAVRPEGSVSTLKIQRTERGDSAVYLCASSLRAGGEETQYFGPGTRLLVL.